This TCR beta chain derives from a study of PD-L1 blockade in urothelial cancer. At the level of the study: Peripheral blood specimens exhibited a median yield of around 140,000 T cells.

This clone was seen more than once but under ten times. Profiling relied on immunoSEQ multiplex PCR, and the TCRdb table lists in-frame clones only, not all of them. The data show 90,000 to 130,000 clones, approximately 90% seen once. Time point in this sample: peripheral blood 6 weeks after treatment start. The ends lost 2 bases at V and 6 bases at J; junction bases unmatched: 10. Per the germline V gene, CDR1 is SGHTA and CDR2 is FQGTGA. The CDR3 extends over 16 amino acids. Sequenced material: PBMCs, taken around atezolizumab (anti-PD-L1) treatment. The clonotype comes from a man in his sixties with urothelial cancer. This chain joins TRBV7-3 and TRBJ1-2; 9 nucleotides line up with TRBD1. CDR3 loop: CASSLGGQGLVNGYTF. CDR3 in DNA: TGTGCCAGCAGCTTAGGGGGACAGGGTCTGGTGAATGGCTACACCTTC.